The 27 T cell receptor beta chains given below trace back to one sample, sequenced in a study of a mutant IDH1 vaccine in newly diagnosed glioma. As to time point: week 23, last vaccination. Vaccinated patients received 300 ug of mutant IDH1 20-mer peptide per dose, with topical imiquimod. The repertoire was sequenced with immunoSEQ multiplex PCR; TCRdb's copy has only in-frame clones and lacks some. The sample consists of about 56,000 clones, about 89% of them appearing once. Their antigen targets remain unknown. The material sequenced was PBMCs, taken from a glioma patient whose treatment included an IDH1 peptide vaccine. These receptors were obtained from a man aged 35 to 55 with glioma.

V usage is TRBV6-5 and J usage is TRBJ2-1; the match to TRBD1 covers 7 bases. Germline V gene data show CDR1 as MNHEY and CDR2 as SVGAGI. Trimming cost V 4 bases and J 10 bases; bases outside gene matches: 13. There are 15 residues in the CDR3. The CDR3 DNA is TGTGCCAGCAGTTCCTCCGGGACAGACCTACGGGAGCAGTTCTTC. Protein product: CASSSSGTDLREQFF.

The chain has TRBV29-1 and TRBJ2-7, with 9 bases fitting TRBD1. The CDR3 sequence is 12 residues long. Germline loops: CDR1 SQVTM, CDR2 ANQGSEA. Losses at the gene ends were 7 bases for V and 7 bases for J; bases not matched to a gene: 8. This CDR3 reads CSARGGQGEQYF. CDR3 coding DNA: TGCAGCGCCCGAGGGGGACAGGGAGAGCAGTACTTC.

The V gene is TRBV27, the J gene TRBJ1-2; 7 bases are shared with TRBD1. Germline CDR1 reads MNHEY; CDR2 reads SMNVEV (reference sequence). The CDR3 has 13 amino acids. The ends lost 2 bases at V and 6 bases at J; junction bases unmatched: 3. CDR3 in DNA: TGTGCCAGCAGTTTAACAGGGGCGGATGGCTACACCTTC. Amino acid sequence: CASSLTGADGYTF.

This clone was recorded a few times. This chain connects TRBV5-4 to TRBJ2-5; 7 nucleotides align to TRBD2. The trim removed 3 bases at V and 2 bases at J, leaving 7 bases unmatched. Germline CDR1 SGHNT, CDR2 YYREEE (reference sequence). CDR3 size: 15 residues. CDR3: CASSSWGGGQETQYF. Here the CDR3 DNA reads TGTGCCAGCAGCTCCTGGGGCGGGGGTCAAGAGACCCAGTACTTC.

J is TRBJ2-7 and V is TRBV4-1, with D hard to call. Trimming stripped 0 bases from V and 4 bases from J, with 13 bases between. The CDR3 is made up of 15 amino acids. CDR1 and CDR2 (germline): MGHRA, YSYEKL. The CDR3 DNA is TGCGCCAGCAGCCAAGATATCGGCCTAGGGTACGAGCAGTACTTC. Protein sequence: CASSQDIGLGYEQYF.

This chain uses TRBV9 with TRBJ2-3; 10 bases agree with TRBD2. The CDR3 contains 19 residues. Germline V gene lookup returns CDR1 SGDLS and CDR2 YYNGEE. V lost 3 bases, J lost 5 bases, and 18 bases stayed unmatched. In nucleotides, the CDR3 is TGTGCCAGCAGCGCTCGCCTCCGGGGATTGGGACTAGCGAGAGATACGCAGTATTTT. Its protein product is CASSARLRGLGLARDTQYF.

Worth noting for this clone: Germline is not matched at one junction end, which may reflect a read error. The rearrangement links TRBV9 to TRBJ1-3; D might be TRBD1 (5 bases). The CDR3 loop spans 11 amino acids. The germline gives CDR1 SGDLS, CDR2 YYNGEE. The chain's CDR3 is CASRLGTVSRF. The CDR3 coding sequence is TGTGCCAGCAGGCTTGGGACCGTGTCCCGTTTT. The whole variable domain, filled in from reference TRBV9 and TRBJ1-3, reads DSGVTQTPKHLITATGQRVTLRCSPRSGDLSVYWYQQSLDQGLQFLIQYYNGEERAKGNILERFSAQQFPDLHSELNLSSLELGDSALYFCASRLGTVSRFGEGSWLTVV.

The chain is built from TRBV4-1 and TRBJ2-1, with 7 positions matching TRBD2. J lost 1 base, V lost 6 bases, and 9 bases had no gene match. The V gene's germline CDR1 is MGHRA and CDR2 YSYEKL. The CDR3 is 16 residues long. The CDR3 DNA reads TGCGCCAGCAGGGCCATAGCGGGTGGGTCCTACAATGAGCAGTTCTTC. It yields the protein CASRAIAGGSYNEQFF.

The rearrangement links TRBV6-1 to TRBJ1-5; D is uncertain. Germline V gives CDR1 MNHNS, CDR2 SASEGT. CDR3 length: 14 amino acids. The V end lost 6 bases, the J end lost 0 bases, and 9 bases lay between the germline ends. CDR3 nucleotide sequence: TGTGCCAGCAGAGGCAACCCTAGCAATCAGCCCCAGCATTTT. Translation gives CASRGNPSNQPQHF.

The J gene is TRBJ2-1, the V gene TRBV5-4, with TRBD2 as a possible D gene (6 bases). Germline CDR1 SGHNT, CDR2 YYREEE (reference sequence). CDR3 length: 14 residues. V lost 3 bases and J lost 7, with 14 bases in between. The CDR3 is CASSSGTVVNEQFF. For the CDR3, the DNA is TGTGCCAGCAGCTCCGGGACTGTTGTAAATGAGCAGTTCTTC. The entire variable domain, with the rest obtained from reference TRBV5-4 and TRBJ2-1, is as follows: ETGVTQSPTHLIKTRGQQVTLRCSSQSGHNTVSWYQQALGQGPQFIFQYYREEENGRGNFPPRFSGLQFPNYSSELNVNALELDDSALYLCASSSGTVVNEQFFGPGTRLTVL.

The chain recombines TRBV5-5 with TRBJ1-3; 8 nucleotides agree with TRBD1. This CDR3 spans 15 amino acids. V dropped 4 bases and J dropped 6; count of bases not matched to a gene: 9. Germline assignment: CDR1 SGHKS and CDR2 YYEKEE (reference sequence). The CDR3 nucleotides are TGTGCCAGCAGCCTTAATGACAGGGGAAAAAACACCATATATTTT. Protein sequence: CASSLNDRGKNTIYF.

Written as DNA, the CDR3 is TGTGCCAGCAAGGGGGGGCCATTCAGGGACTATGGCTACACCTTC. Its protein product is CASKGGPFRDYGYTF. The chain carries TRBV7-2 and TRBJ1-2, with D maybe TRBD1 (6 bases). Germline V gene lookup returns CDR1 SGHTA and CDR2 FQGNSA. The CDR3 sequence is 15 residues long. V was shortened by 7 bases and J by 3 bases, with 18 bases between the two germline ends.

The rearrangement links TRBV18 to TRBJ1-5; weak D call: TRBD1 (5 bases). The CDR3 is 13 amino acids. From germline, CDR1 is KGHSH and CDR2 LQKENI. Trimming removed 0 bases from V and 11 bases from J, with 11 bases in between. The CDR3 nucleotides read TGTGCCAGCTCACCACCGGGGGGTGGGGCCCAGCATTTT. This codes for CASSPPGGGAQHF. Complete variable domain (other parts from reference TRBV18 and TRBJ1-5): NAGVMQNPRHLVRRRGQEARLRCSPMKGHSHVYWYRQLPEEGLKFMVYLQKENIIDESGMPKERFSAEFPKEGPSILRIQQVVRGDSAAYFCASSPPGGGAQHFGDGTRLSIL.

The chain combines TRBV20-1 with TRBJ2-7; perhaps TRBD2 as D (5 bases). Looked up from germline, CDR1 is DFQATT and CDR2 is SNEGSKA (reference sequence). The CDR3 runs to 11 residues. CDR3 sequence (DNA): TGCAGGCCCTCGGGGTCCTACGAGCAGTACTTC. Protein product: CRPSGSYEQYF.

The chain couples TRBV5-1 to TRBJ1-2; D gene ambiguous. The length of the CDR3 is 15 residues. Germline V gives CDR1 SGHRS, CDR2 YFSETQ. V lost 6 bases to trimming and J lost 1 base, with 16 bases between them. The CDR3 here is CASTPMATVNYGYTF. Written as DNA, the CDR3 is TGCGCCAGCACCCCGATGGCAACCGTTAACTATGGCTACACCTTC.

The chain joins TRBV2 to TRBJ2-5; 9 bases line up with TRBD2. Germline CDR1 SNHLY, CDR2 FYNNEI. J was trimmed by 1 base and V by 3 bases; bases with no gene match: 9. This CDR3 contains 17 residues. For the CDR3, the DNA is TGTGCCAGCAGTGAGAGGGCGCTAGCGGGACTCCAAGAGACCCAGTACTTC. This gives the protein CASSERALAGLQETQYF.

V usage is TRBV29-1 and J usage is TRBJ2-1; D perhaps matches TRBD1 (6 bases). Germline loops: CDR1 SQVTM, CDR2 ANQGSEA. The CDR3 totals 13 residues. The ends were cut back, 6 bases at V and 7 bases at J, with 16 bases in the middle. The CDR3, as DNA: TGCAGCGTCGCCAATACAAGGGGGAATGAGCAGTTCTTC. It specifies CSVANTRGNEQFF.

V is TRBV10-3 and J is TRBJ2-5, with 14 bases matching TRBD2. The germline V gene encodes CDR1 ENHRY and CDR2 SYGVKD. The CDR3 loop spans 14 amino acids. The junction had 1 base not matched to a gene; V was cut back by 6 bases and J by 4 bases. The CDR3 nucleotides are TGTGCCATCAGAGGACTAGCGGGAGGAGAGACCCAGTACTTC. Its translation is CAIRGLAGGETQYF.

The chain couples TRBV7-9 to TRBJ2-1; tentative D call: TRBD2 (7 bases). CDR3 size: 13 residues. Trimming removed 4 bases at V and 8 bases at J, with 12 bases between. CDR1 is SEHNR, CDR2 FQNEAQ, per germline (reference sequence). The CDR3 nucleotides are TGTGCCAGCAGCTATACAGGGAGGGATGAGCAGTTCTTC. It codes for CASSYTGRDEQFF.

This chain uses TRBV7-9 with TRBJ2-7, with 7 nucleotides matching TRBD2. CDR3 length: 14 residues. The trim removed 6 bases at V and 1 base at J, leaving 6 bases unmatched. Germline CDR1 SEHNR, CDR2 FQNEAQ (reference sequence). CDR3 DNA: TGTGCCAGCAGAGCGGGACTCTTATCCTACGAGCAGTACTTC. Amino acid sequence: CASRAGLLSYEQYF. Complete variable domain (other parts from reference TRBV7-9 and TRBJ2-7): DTGVSQNPRHKITKRGQNVTFRCDPISEHNRLYWYRQTLGQGPEFLTYFQNEAQLEKSRLLSDRFSAERPKGSFSTLEIQRTEQGDSAMYLCASRAGLLSYEQYFGPGTRLTVT.

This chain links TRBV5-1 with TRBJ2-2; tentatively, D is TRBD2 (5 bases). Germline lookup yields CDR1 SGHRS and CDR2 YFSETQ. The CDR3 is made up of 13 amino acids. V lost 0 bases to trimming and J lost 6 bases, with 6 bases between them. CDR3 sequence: CASSLDGAGELFF. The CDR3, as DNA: TGCGCCAGCAGCTTGGACGGGGCCGGGGAGCTGTTTTTT.

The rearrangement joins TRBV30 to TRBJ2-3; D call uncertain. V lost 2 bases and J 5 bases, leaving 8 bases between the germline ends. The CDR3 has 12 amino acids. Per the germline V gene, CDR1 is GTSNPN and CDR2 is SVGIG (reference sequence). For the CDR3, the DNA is TGTGCCTGGAGTTCCCCTGGAGATACGCAGTATTTT. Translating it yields CAWSSPGDTQYF.

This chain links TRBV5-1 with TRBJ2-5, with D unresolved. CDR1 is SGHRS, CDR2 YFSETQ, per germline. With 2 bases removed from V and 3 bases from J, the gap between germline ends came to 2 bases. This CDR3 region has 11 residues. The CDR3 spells CASSFKETQYF. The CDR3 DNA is TGCGCCAGCAGCTTCAAAGAGACCCAGTACTTC.

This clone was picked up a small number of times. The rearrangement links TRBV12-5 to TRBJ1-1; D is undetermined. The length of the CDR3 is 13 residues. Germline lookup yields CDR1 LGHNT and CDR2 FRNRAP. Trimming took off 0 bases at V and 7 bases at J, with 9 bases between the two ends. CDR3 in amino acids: CASGLVRAYEAFF. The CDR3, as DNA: TGTGCTAGTGGTTTGGTACGAGCTTATGAAGCTTTCTTT. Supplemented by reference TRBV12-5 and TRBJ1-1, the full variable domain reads DARVTQTPRHKVTEMGQEVTMRCQPILGHNTVFWYRQTMMQGLELLAYFRNRAPLDDSGMPKDRFSAEMPDATLATLKIQPSEPRDSAVYFCASGLVRAYEAFFGQGTRLTVV.

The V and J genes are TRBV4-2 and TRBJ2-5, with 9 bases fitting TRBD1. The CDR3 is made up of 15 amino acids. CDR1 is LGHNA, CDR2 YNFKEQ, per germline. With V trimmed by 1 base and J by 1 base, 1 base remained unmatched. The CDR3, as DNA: TGTGCCAGCAGCCAAGGACAGGGGGGCCAAGAGACCCAGTACTTC. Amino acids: CASSQGQGGQETQYF.

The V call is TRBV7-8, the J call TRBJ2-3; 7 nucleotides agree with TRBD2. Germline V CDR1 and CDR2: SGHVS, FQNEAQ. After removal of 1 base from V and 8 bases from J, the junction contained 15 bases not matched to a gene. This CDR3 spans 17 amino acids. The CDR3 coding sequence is TGTGCCAGCAGCTTAGAGGGTGGCGGGAGAAGGTTGGCTACGCAGTATTTT. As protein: CASSLEGGGRRLATQYF.

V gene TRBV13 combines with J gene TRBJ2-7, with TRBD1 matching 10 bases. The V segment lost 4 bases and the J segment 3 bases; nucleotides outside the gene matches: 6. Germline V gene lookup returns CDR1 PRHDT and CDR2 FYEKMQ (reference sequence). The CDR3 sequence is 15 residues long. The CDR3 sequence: CASSSRDRGRYEQYF. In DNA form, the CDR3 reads TGTGCCAGCAGCTCCCGGGACAGGGGCCGCTACGAGCAGTACTTC.